This entry lists 14 T cell receptor beta chains sequenced from one sample in a study of blood T cell repertoires in COVID-19. Clones were sequenced by immunoSEQ multiplex PCR, and TCRdb holds only the in-frame ones, with some missing. The sample lists 97,000 or so clones; 87% were seen once. What was sequenced was peripheral blood. The receptor set was obtained from a woman aged 45-65 years with COVID-19, enrolled during active disease.

This clone was seen just once. The V gene is TRBV6-5, the J gene TRBJ2-7; 8 bases fit TRBD2. V shed 7 bases and J 2 bases; nucleotides not matched to a gene: 7. Per the germline V gene, CDR1 is MNHEY and CDR2 is SVGAGI. The CDR3 sequence is 14 residues long. The CDR3 sequence: CASISGGATYEQYF. In DNA form, the CDR3 reads TGTGCCAGCATCTCCGGGGGGGCAACCTACGAGCAGTACTTC.

The chain carries TRBV11-2 and TRBJ2-7, with TRBD1 matching 7 bases. With V trimmed by 11 bases and J by 3 bases, 10 bases remained unmatched. Germline-derived CDR1 and CDR2 are SGHAT and FQNNGV. This CDR3 contains 13 residues. The CDR3 DNA sequence: TGTGCCCACCCGGAAGGGGGCCACTACGAGCAGTACTTC. This encodes CAHPEGGHYEQYF.

The chain has TRBV12-5 and TRBJ2-2; tentative D call: TRBD2 (5 bases). Germline lookup yields CDR1 LGHNT and CDR2 FRNRAP. This CDR3 has 16 residues. V gave up 3 bases and J gave up 3 bases, with 14 bases separating them. CDR3 DNA sequence: TGTGCTAGTGGTTTAAGGAGTTCTAGCTACACCGGGGAGCTGTTTTTT. It yields the protein CASGLRSSSYTGELFF.

This chain joins TRBV19 and TRBJ1-5, with D unclear. This CDR3 has 13 residues. V lost 1 base, J lost 11 bases, and 12 bases lay in between. Germline V lookup: CDR1 LNHDA, CDR2 SQIVND (reference sequence). The DNA for the CDR3 is TGTGCCAGTAGTATAGCGGGGTTTGGGTCCCAGCATTTT. This codes for CASSIAGFGSQHF.

This clone was seen once. In the same sample, other DNA sequences code for this CDR3. This chain joins TRBV10-3 and TRBJ2-3, with 7 bases aligning to TRBD1. In germline, CDR1 is ENHRY, CDR2 SYGVKD. There are 14 residues in the CDR3. V trimming: 0 bases; J trimming: 6 bases; junction bases outside the gene matches: 3. The CDR3: CAISESTGTDTQYF. CDR3 nucleotides: TGTGCCATCAGTGAGTCGACAGGGACCGATACGCAGTATTTT.

The V gene is TRBV7-2, the J gene TRBJ2-3; 11 bases align to TRBD2. The J segment lost 6 bases and the V segment lost 5 bases, leaving 19 bases of the junction unmatched. The CDR3 sequence is 19 residues long. CDR1 is SGHTA, CDR2 FQGNSA, per germline. This chain's CDR3 is CASSQAGLAGNARMDTQYF. The CDR3 coding sequence is TGTGCCAGCAGCCAAGCAGGACTAGCGGGTAACGCACGTATGGATACGCAGTATTTT.

V is TRBV6-5 and J is TRBJ2-2; weak D call: TRBD1 (5 bases). The CDR3 is 16 residues long. Trimming removed 0 bases from V and 1 base from J, with 9 bases in between. Per germline, CDR1 MNHEY and CDR2 SVGAGI. Here the CDR3 reads CASSYSQGLNTGELFF. The CDR3 nucleotides are TGTGCCAGCAGTTACTCCCAGGGTTTGAACACCGGGGAGCTGTTTTTT.

CDR3 amino acids: CASSSRTEQPQHF. As DNA, the CDR3 is TGTGCCAGCAGTTCCCGGACAGAACAGCCCCAGCATTTT. The V and J genes are TRBV6-1 and TRBJ1-5; a possible D gene is TRBD1 (6 bases). The germline CDR1 and CDR2 sequences are MNHNS and SASEGT. Trimming shortened V by 5 bases and J by 7 bases, and 12 bases separated the two germline ends. The CDR3 is made up of 13 amino acids.

Concerning this clone itself: The identical CDR3 is also encoded by other nucleotide sequences in the sample. This chain connects TRBV9 to TRBJ1-6; D is perhaps TRBD1 (6 bases). CDR3 length: 15 amino acids. Trimming removed 0 bases at V and 4 bases at J, with 8 bases between. CDR1 and CDR2 (germline): SGDLS, YYNGEE. The CDR3 reads CASSVEDRYNSPLHF. The DNA of the CDR3 is TGTGCCAGCAGCGTAGAAGACAGGTATAATTCACCCCTCCACTTT.

The chain employs TRBV6-2 or TRBV6-3 and TRBJ1-6; 10 positions match TRBD1. Germline trimming cut 0 bases from V and 10 bases from J; bases unmatched to any gene: 3. Looked up from germline, CDR1 is MNHEY and CDR2 is SVGEGT. The CDR3 is 15 amino acids. CDR3 residues: CASSYSTGGGSPLHF. The CDR3 nucleotides read TGTGCCAGCAGTTACTCGACAGGGGGCGGATCACCCCTCCACTTT.

The chain has TRBV4-1 and TRBJ1-1; perhaps TRBD1 as D (5 bases). Per germline, CDR1 MGHRA and CDR2 YSYEKL. This CDR3 has 15 amino acids. V lost 1 base and J lost 0, with 9 bases in between. CDR3 sequence reads: CASSQGSTVNTEAFF. The DNA of the CDR3 is TGCGCCAGCAGCCAAGGATCGACAGTGAACACTGAAGCTTTCTTT.

This sequence joins TRBV6-2 or TRBV6-3 and TRBJ2-2; TRBD1 matches 10 bases. Per germline, CDR1 MNHEY and CDR2 SVGEGT. The CDR3 extends over 14 amino acids. The V and J ends lost 6 bases and 8 bases, in that order; junction bases with no gene match: 6. CDR3: CASSGQGVSGELFF. The CDR3 region has the DNA TGTGCCAGCAGCGGACAGGGGGTTTCGGGGGAGCTGTTTTTT.

The chain uses TRBV11-2 and TRBJ2-3; a weak D match, TRBD2 (5 bases). V was cut by 5 bases and J by 2 bases, with 17 bases left in between. This CDR3 contains 16 residues. Germline CDR1 and CDR2: SGHAT and FQNNGV. The CDR3 loop reads CASSGRTGKPTDTQYF. The CDR3 DNA reads TGTGCCAGCAGCGGGCGAACCGGGAAACCCACAGATACGCAGTATTTT.

This clone was picked up one time. The J gene is TRBJ1-2, the V gene TRBV7-9; D uncertain. The germline CDR1 and CDR2 sequences are SEHNR and FQNEAQ (reference sequence). The CDR3 runs to 14 residues. V lost 2 bases, J lost 4 bases, and 11 bases lay in between. CDR3 DNA sequence: TGTGCCAGCAGCTTAATGTATTCGGGCTATGGCTACACCTTC. Its protein is CASSLMYSGYGYTF.